These 26 T cell receptor beta chains came from one sample sequenced in a study of blood T cells in healthy people across ages. Then a second PCR, running roughly 6 to 12 cycles, was carried out with a sample-barcoded 5' primer and a J-beta primer mix. One entry per CDR3 protein results from TCRdb running MiXCR on the 5' RACE reads. The sample gives roughly 2 million distinct CDR3 sequences, around half of which show up once; more than 2% is in the top ten. Sequencing was done on a sample of blood. The source of these receptors is a woman aged 40 to 49 in good health.

The chain combines TRBV29-1 with TRBJ2-3, with no clear D. Germline V gives CDR1 SQVTM, CDR2 ANQGSEA. CDR3 length equals 10 residues. V lost 5 bases and J 6 bases, leaving 6 bases between the germline ends. DNA of the CDR3: TGCAGCGTTTACTCCGATACGCAGTATTTT. This sequence encodes CSVYSDTQYF.

A note on this clonotype: A read error may be the cause here, since a much bigger clone is one base away. The CDR3 DNA follows: TGTGCCAGCAGTGACGTGGGGAACTATGGCTACACCTTC. It specifies CASSDVGNYGYTF. The J gene is TRBJ1-2, the V gene TRBV6-5, with D unclear. The CDR3 contains 13 residues. The V gene lost 5 bases and the J gene lost 2 bases, with 9 bases spanning the gap. Per the germline V gene, CDR1 is MNHEY and CDR2 is SVGAGI.

This clonotype has only a few counts. The chain recombines TRBV20-1 with TRBJ2-1, with 9 bases fitting TRBD2. Trimming at V came to 2 bases and at J to 0 bases, leaving 11 bases not matched to a gene. The CDR3 is 18 residues long. Germline CDR1 reads DFQATT; CDR2 reads SNEGSKA (reference sequence). Here the CDR3 reads CSARRRAGGRRSYNEQFF. The DNA of the CDR3 is TGCAGTGCTAGACGCCGAGCGGGGGGCCGACGCTCCTACAATGAGCAGTTCTTC.

V and J are TRBV12-3 or TRBV12-4 and TRBJ2-2; 9 nucleotides match TRBD2. This CDR3 spans 15 amino acids. Unmatched junction bases numbered 9, after V lost 3 bases and J lost 10 bases. The CDR3 spells CASSFPAGGNPELFF. In DNA form, the CDR3 reads TGTGCCAGCAGTTTTCCGGCGGGGGGGAACCCGGAGCTGTTTTTT.

This clonotype was found a few times. V gene TRBV29-1 combines with J gene TRBJ1-4, with 9 nucleotides matching TRBD1. V was pared by 6 bases and J by 8 bases, with 19 bases of the junction left unmatched. Germline V gives CDR1 SQVTM, CDR2 ANQGSEA. This CDR3 comprises 17 residues. The CDR3 nucleotides read TGCAGCGTGGGTACAGGACAGGGGTTCGATGGGGGAGAAAAACTGTTTTTT. This codes for CSVGTGQGFDGGEKLFF.

The rearrangement links TRBV20-1 to TRBJ2-5; D gene unclear. V lost 0 bases and J lost 2, with 10 bases in between. The CDR3 is made up of 14 amino acids. Germline V CDR1 and CDR2: DFQATT, SNEGSKA (reference sequence). The CDR3 region has the DNA TGCAGTGCTAGAGACTTGGGAATTCAAGAGACCCAGTACTTC. Protein: CSARDLGIQETQYF.

This chain links TRBV7-2 with TRBJ2-5; 9 nucleotides align to TRBD2. Germline V CDR1 and CDR2: SGHTA, FQGNSA. The CDR3 contains 18 residues. With V trimmed by 1 base and J by 5 bases, 14 bases remained unmatched. This CDR3 reads CASSLGWYGGGAQETQYF. As DNA, the CDR3 is TGTGCCAGCAGCTTAGGGTGGTATGGCGGGGGGGCTCAGGAGACCCAGTACTTC.

V usage is TRBV15 and J usage is TRBJ1-2; possible D gene TRBD1, 5 bases. V was pared by 2 bases and J by 5 bases, with 21 bases between. The CDR3 is 17 residues long. Germline CDR1 is LNHNV and CDR2 is YYDKDF (reference sequence). In DNA form, the CDR3 reads TGTGCCACCAGCAGAACACCATTAGAACAGGTCCGGTATGGCTACACCTTC. Translated: CATSRTPLEQVRYGYTF.

The chain joins TRBV27 to TRBJ1-6, with 8 nucleotides matching TRBD1. The CDR3 runs 15 residues. The V and J ends lost 10 bases and 7 bases, in that order; junction bases with no gene match: 12. Germline lookup yields CDR1 MNHEY and CDR2 SMNVEV (reference sequence). The CDR3, as DNA: TGTGCCACCGCCCTCGGACAGGGTACGAATTCACCCCTCCACTTT. Protein sequence: CATALGQGTNSPLHF.

Regarding this clonotype: A much larger clonotype is one base distant, so this may be a read error. The chain combines TRBV29-1 with TRBJ2-7; D call uncertain. This CDR3 comprises 13 residues. Germline CDR1 reads SQVTM; CDR2 reads ANQGSEA. The CDR3 sequence is CGAHPANSYEQYF. In DNA form, the CDR3 reads TGCGGCGCGCATCCCGCTAACTCCTACGAGCAGTACTTC.

The chain is built from TRBV27 and TRBJ2-7, with D possibly called TRBD1 or TRBD2 (5 bases each). Germline CDR1 and CDR2: MNHEY and SMNVEV (reference sequence). The CDR3 loop spans 15 amino acids. Trimming took 5 bases from V and 0 from J, leaving 14 bases between them. This CDR3 is CASSPRDQNSYEQYF. CDR3 bases: TGTGCCAGCAGTCCCCGGGACCAAAACTCCTACGAGCAGTACTTC.

This clonotype was counted a single time. The rearrangement links TRBV27 to TRBJ1-1, with D perhaps matching TRBD1 (5 bases). V shed 10 bases and J shed 4 bases, with 16 bases lying between them. Per the germline V gene, CDR1 is MNHEY and CDR2 is SMNVEV (reference sequence). The CDR3 has 13 amino acids. CDR3 nucleotides: TGTGCCACCCAGGGATATCGGGGCACTGAAGCTTTCTTT. This sequence encodes CATQGYRGTEAFF.

The rearrangement links TRBV7-2 to TRBJ1-2; TRBD1 is a possible D gene (6 bases). Germline V gene data show CDR1 as SGHTA and CDR2 as FQGNSA. The germline V and J ends were trimmed by 1 base and 10 bases, with 22 bases remaining between them. The CDR3 loop spans 16 amino acids. CDR3 DNA: TGTGCCAGCAGCTTAGGGACAGCGACGAAGGGGGTTCACTACACCTTC. Amino acid sequence: CASSLGTATKGVHYTF.

This chain uses TRBV3-1 with TRBJ1-2; unclear D gene. V lost 0 bases to trimming and J lost 8 bases, with 16 bases between them. The germline V gene encodes CDR1 LGHDT and CDR2 YNNKEL (reference sequence). The CDR3 covers 15 residues. As DNA, the CDR3 is TGTGCCAGCAGCCAAGATTCGGCACCTAGCGAAGGCTACACCTTC. This encodes CASSQDSAPSEGYTF.

This clonotype was found a few times. V and J are TRBV5-1 and TRBJ2-5; TRBD1 or TRBD2 may be the D gene (6 bases each). Looked up from germline, CDR1 is SGHRS and CDR2 is YFSETQ. The V and J ends lost 8 bases and 0 bases respectively, with 17 bases between them. This CDR3 is 15 amino acids long. This CDR3 is CARPEGGAYQETQYF. CDR3 sequence (DNA): TGCGCCAGGCCAGAGGGGGGCGCCTACCAAGAGACCCAGTACTTC.

This clonotype occurred a few times. The junction differs from germline at one of its ends, possibly a read error. The V call is TRBV7-7, the J call TRBJ2-1; 10 nucleotides line up with TRBD2. The CDR3 has 16 residues. CDR1 and CDR2 from the germline V gene are SSHAT and FNYEAQ (reference sequence). This CDR3 is CASSLELAGLDNEQFF. In nucleotides, the CDR3 is TGTGCTAGCAGCTTAGAACTAGCGGGGTTGGACAATGAGCAGTTCTTC. The full variable domain, completed using reference TRBV7-7 and TRBJ2-1, is GAGVSQSPRYKVTKRGQDVTLRCDPISSHATLYWYQQALGQGPEFLTYFNYEAQPDKSGLPSDRFSAERPEGSISTLTIQRTEQRDSAMYRCASSLELAGLDNEQFFGPGTRLTVL.

This clonotype was observed a few times. The V and J genes are TRBV9 and TRBJ2-5; 10 bases fit TRBD2. The CDR3 is made up of 17 amino acids. V dropped 2 bases and J dropped 0; count of bases not matched to a gene: 7. Germline V gives CDR1 SGDLS, CDR2 YYNGEE. The CDR3 DNA reads as TGTGCCAGCAGCGTGGACGTAGCGGGGGGACACCAAGAGACCCAGTACTTC. Its protein product is CASSVDVAGGHQETQYF.

This clonotype was recorded once. The rearrangement links TRBV7-2 to TRBJ1-2; D might be TRBD1 (5 bases). V lost 8 bases and J 3 bases, leaving 19 bases between the germline ends. The germline gives CDR1 SGHTA, CDR2 FQGNSA. The length of the CDR3 is 15 residues. The CDR3 region is CASSEGRGEYYGYTF. CDR3 DNA sequence: TGTGCCAGCTCCGAGGGGCGGGGCGAATACTATGGCTACACCTTC. The full variable domain, its missing parts supplied by reference TRBV7-2 and TRBJ1-2, is GAGVSQSPSNKVTEKGKDVELRCDPISGHTALYWYRQSLGQGLEFLIYFQGNSAPDKSGLPSDRFSAERTGGSVSTLTIQRTQQEDSAVYLCASSEGRGEYYGYTFGSGTRLTVV.

Points on this clonotype: The junction departs from germline at one end; a sequencing error may be responsible. This sequence joins TRBV15 and TRBJ2-5; possibly TRBD2 for D (5 bases). The DNA end is a closer match to TRBJ2-7, so the J assignment may be wrong. Germline CDR1 and CDR2: LNHNV and YYDKDF (reference sequence). This CDR3 is built from 14 residues. In DNA, the CDR3 is TGTACCACCAGCAGAGATGGGGAGAGTTACGAGCAGTACTTC. Protein product: CTTSRDGESYEQYF.

Only a few counts were recorded for this clonotype. V and J are TRBV20-1 and TRBJ2-3; possibly TRBD2 for D (6 bases). This CDR3 has 15 amino acids. Looked up from germline, CDR1 is DFQATT and CDR2 is SNEGSKA (reference sequence). CDR3 nucleotide sequence: TGCAGCCACGGCGGGGTAGTAATTGGTAAAGATACGCAGTATTTT. Its protein is CSHGGVVIGKDTQYF.

The rearrangement links TRBV7-3 to TRBJ1-5; a possible D gene is TRBD1 (6 bases). Per germline, CDR1 SGHTA and CDR2 FQGTGA. The V gene lost 7 bases and the J gene lost 1 base, with 14 bases spanning the gap. The CDR3 loop spans 15 amino acids. The CDR3 here is CASKGGAGSNQPQHF. CDR3 nucleotides: TGTGCCAGCAAGGGGGGCGCGGGGAGCAATCAGCCCCAGCATTTT.

This chain links TRBV7-9 with TRBJ1-4; 7 positions agree with TRBD1. The V and J ends lost 5 bases and 1 base, in that order; junction bases with no gene match: 4. Germline V gene data show CDR1 as SEHNR and CDR2 as FQNEAQ (reference sequence). CDR3 length: 15 amino acids. CDR3 in amino acids: CASSRGRGTNEKLFF. The CDR3 DNA reads TGTGCCAGCAGCAGGGGGCGGGGAACTAATGAAAAACTGTTTTTT.

The chain recombines TRBV13 with TRBJ2-1; D assignment may be TRBD1 or TRBD2 (7 bases each). Germline-derived CDR1 and CDR2 are PRHDT and FYEKMQ (reference sequence). V was cut by 4 bases and J by 7 bases, with 20 bases left in between. The CDR3 length is 16 residues. CDR3 nucleotide sequence: TGTGCCAGCAGCTACGGACTAGAGGGGGCGGGGAATGAGCAGTTCTTC. Residues: CASSYGLEGAGNEQFF.

The chain recombines TRBV29-1 with TRBJ2-3; no reliable D call. Deletions cut 6 bases from V and 4 bases from J, with 8 bases between. The CDR3 contains 11 residues. Germline loops: CDR1 SQVTM, CDR2 ANQGSEA. The CDR3 loop is CSVGYPDTQYF. DNA for the CDR3: TGCAGCGTCGGTTACCCAGATACGCAGTATTTT.

V usage is TRBV25-1 and J usage is TRBJ1-2; 12 nucleotides match TRBD1. Trimming took 4 bases from V and 8 from J; bases not matched to a gene: 5. The CDR3 runs to 14 residues. Germline V lookup: CDR1 MGHDK, CDR2 SYGVNS. In nucleotides, the CDR3 is TGTGCCAGCAGTGCCCCGGGGACAGGGGGCGGCTACACCTTC. Its translation: CASSAPGTGGGYTF.

This sequence joins TRBV5-1 and TRBJ2-5; 16 bases are shared with TRBD2. The CDR3 has 18 residues. Germline V gene data show CDR1 as SGHRS and CDR2 as YFSETQ. J gave up 2 bases and V 4 bases, and 8 bases lay outside the gene matches. The CDR3 region has the DNA TGCGCCAGCAGCACACCCCTGGGACTAGCGGGGGGGCAAGAGACCCAGTACTTC. Its translation: CASSTPLGLAGGQETQYF.